The T cell receptor beta chain described here comes from a study of T cells after yellow fever vaccination. TCRdb re-called the 5' RACE reads through MiXCR, storing one row per CDR3 protein. The sample contains about 430,000 distinct CDR3 sequences, 18% of which appear only once. Germline V gives CDR1 SGHRS, CDR2 YFSETQ. The CDR3 is 13 amino acids. With V trimmed by 6 bases and J by 6 bases, 7 bases remained unmatched. Study-wide results and limits: Most clones from primary vaccination were detected again post-booster (96% CD4, about 88% CD8). Clonotypes shared by both compartments, CD4 and CD8, made up a small share. Repertoires sorted by FACS could include abundant clonotypes that are contaminants from the bulk population.

Remarks on this clonotype: What it recognizes is unknown.

The material sequenced was PBMCs, taken before the yellow fever booster vaccination. The chain couples TRBV5-1 to TRBJ1-2, with 8 bases fitting TRBD1. This sequence originates from a man aged 18 to 30 who received the YFV17D yellow fever vaccine. The CDR3, as DNA: TGCGCCAGCACCTTCCAGGGGGCCAATGGCTACACCTTC. It yields the protein CASTFQGANGYTF. Complete variable domain (other parts from reference TRBV5-1 and TRBJ1-2): KAGVTQTPRYLIKTRGQQVTLSCSPISGHRSVSWYQQTPGQGLQFLFEYFSETQRNKGNFPGRFSGRQFSNSRSEMNVSTLELGDSALYLCASTFQGANGYTFGSGTRLTVV.